A single sample is the source of the 2 T cell receptor beta chains below, sequenced in a study of cytomegalovirus exposure and HLA in healthy donors. Vbeta (60) and Jbeta (13) primers were used in the PCR. Profiling relied on immunoSEQ multiplex PCR, and the TCRdb table lists in-frame clones only, not all of them. The sample contains under 200,000 clones, 84% of which appear only once. Sequenced input: PBMCs. The receptor set was obtained from a boy aged 2-9 years in good health and CMV-seronegative.

This rearrangement joins TRBV5-4 to TRBJ2-7; TRBD2 matches 12 bases. Germline-derived CDR1 and CDR2 are SGHNT and YYREEE (reference sequence). The CDR3 runs to 16 residues. Trimming at V came to 4 bases and at J to 2 bases, leaving 7 bases not matched to a gene. In nucleotides, the CDR3 is TGTGCCAGCAGCCCAGGGACTAGCGGGCAAGCCTACGAGCAGTACTTC. This codes for CASSPGTSGQAYEQYF.

The chain combines TRBV6-6 with TRBJ1-1; 7 nucleotides align to TRBD1. The CDR3 loop spans 15 amino acids. Unmatched junction bases numbered 6, after V lost 2 bases and J lost 3 bases. Germline V CDR1 and CDR2: MNHNY, SVGAGI (reference sequence). CDR3 region: CASSYTGQAHTEAFF. The CDR3 DNA sequence: TGTGCCAGCAGTTACACCGGACAGGCGCACACTGAAGCTTTCTTT.